The rows below give T cell receptor beta chains drawn from one sample of a study of cytomegalovirus exposure and HLA in healthy donors. Clones were read by immunoSEQ multiplex PCR, and TCRdb kept only the in-frame ones, dropping some. Counted here are more than 90,000 clones, around 74% occurring once; the ten biggest clones make up roughly 6.9%. Sequencing input: PBMCs. These receptors all stem from a man aged 35-49 years in good health and CMV-seropositive. Both conserved end residues are part of each CDR3. D genes are given only for firm matches.

NA | TRBV9 | CASSVAPSQGFIQETQYF
NA | TRBV19 | CASSLAHEQFF
NA | TRBV20-1 | CSAQGPGEAFF
NA | TRBV10-1 | CASSESMWGRTEAFF
NA | TRBV27 | CASSYQGLANYGYTF
NA | TRBV7-2 | CASSPPTGGSSPLHF
TRBD1 | TRBV29-1 | CSGGRQGAFTEAFF
TRBD1 | TRBV7-8 | CASSLARTGRKGIVGKLFF
TRBD1 | TRBV7-3 | CASSSTGTGSDEQYF
TRBD1 | TRBV19 | CASRLTGENTEAFF
NA | TRBV4-3 | CASSPGGATNEKLFF
NA | TRBV7-3 | CASSPTAEQPQHF
TRBD2 | TRBV29-1 | CSARGGRATDTQYF
NA | TRBV28 | CASSPGFNYGYTF
NA | TRBV10-1 | CASSGSVDQGEQFF
NA | TRBV29-1 | CSVRGKHTDTQYF